The clone carrying this TCR beta chain appeared a few times. Its antigen is as yet unknown. These data belong to a study of T cells in Graves' hyperthyroidism and ophthalmopathy. The study excluded patients with uncontrolled infection, other autoimmune disease, pregnancy or lactation. V lost 0 bases and J lost 7, with 12 bases in between. The CDR3 is 15 amino acids. Germline CDR1 reads MNHEY; CDR2 reads SVGAGI. Overall study findings and caveats: Progression to ophthalmopathy was predicted a median of 6.5 months early. In blood, most of the thyroid clonotypes expanded above 0.001 were also present.

TCR beta CDR3 sequences were amplified from RNA transcripts. A first-round RT-PCR of the TCR CDR3 used the HTBI primer set. Each CDR3 protein is one row after TCRdb ran MiXCR on the multiplex PCR reads. The repertoire includes some 650,000 distinct CDR3 sequences, about a sixth of them detected once, and about 3.5% sits in the top ten. This TCR was recovered from a woman aged 35 to 49 with Graves' ophthalmopathy. V and J are TRBV6-5 and TRBJ1-4; tentative D call: TRBD1 (6 bases). The sample consisted of blood. The CDR3 DNA reads as TGTGCCAGCAGTTACTCCGGGGGGGCTCGTGAAAAACTGTTTTTT. Protein sequence: CASSYSGGAREKLFF.